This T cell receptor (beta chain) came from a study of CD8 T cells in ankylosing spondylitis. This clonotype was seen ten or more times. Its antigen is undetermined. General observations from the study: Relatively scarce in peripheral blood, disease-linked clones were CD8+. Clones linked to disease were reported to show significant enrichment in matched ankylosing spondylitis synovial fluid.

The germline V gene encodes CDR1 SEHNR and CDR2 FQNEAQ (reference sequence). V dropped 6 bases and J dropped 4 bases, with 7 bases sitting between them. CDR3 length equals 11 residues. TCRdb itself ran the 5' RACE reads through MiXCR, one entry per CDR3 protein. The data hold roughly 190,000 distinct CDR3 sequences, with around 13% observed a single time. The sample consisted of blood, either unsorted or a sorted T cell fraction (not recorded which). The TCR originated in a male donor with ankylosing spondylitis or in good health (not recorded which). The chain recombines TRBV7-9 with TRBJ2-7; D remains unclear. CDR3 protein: CASSFDYEQYF. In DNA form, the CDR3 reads TGTGCCAGCAGTTTCGATTACGAGCAGTACTTC.